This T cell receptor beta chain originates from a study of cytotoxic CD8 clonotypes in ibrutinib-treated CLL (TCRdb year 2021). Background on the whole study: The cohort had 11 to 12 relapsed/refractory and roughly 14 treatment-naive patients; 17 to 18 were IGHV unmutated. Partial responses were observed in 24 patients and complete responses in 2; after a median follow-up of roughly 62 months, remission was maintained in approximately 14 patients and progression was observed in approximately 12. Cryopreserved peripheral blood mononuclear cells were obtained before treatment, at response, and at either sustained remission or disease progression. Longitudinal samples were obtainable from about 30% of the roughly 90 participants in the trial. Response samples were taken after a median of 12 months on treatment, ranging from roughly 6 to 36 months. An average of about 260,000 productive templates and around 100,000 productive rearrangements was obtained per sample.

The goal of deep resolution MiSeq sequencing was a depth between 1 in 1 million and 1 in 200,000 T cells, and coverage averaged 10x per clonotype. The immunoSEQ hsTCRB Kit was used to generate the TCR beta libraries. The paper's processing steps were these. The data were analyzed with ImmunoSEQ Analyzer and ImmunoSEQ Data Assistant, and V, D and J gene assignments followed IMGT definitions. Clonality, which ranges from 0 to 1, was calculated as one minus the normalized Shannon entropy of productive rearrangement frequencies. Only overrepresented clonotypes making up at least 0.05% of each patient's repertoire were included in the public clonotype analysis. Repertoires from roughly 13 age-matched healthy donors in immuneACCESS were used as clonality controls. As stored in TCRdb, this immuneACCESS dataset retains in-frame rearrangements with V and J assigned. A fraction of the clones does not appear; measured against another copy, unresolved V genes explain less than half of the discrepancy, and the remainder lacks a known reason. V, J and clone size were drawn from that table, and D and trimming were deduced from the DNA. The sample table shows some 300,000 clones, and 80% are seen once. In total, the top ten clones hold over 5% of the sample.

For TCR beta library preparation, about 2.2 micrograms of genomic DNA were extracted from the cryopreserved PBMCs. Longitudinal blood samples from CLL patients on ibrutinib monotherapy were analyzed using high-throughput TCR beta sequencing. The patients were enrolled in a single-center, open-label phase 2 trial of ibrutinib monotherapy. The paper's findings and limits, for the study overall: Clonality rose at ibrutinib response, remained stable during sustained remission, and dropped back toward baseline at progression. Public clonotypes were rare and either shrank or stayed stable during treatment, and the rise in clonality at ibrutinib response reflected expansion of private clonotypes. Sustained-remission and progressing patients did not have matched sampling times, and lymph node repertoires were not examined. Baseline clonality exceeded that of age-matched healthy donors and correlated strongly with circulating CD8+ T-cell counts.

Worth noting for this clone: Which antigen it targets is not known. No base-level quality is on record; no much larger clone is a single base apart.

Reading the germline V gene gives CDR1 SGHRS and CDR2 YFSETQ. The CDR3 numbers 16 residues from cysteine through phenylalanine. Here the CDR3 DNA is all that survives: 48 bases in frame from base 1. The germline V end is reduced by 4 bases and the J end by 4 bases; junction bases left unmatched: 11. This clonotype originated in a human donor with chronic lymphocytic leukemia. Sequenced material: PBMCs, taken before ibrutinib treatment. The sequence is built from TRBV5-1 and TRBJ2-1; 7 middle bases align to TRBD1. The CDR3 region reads CASSASAGGEYNEQFF. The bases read TGCGCCAGCAGCGCGTCGGCAGGGGGAGAATACAATGAGCAGTTCTTC.